This T cell receptor (beta chain) is drawn from a study of shared clonotypes between healthy human individuals. The CDR3 consists of 14 residues. Germline CDR1 SGHRS, CDR2 YFSETQ. Between the trimmed V and J ends, which lost 4 bases and 4 bases, there was a span of 15 bases. This clone was detected many times. Assay used: immunoSEQ multiplex PCR; TCRdb lists only in-frame clones, some missing. Of 490,000 or so clones in the sample, around 80% were seen once. The sequence was collected from a woman in her 40s in good health. Some clones in this sample may be carry-over from other donors' samples. Sequences were obtained from PBMCs. V and J are TRBV5-1 and TRBJ2-7; D may be TRBD1 or TRBD2 (5 bases each). The CDR3 region has the DNA TGCGCCAGCAGCACCGGGGCAGGCCGGTACGAGCAGTACTTC. Its protein product is CASSTGAGRYEQYF.